This TCR beta chain is from a study of technical replicates of blood from a few donors. This CDR3 is built from 15 residues. Trimming took 8 bases from V and 6 from J; bases not matched to a gene: 9. Per germline, CDR1 KGHSH and CDR2 LQKENI. This table comes from immunoSEQ multiplex PCR, and its TCRdb copy is limited to in-frame clones, with some not included. The sample records roughly 15,000 clones, almost 85% being singletons. This sequence originates from a human donor in good health. The sample comprised PBMCs. The V and J genes are TRBV18 and TRBJ2-2; TRBD2 matches at 10 bases. The CDR3 loop is CASLGLAVSSGELFF. In DNA form, the CDR3 reads TGTGCCAGCCTCGGACTAGCGGTTTCCTCCGGGGAGCTGTTTTTT.